The 7 T cell receptor beta chains in this list originate from one sample, sequenced in a study of blood T cell repertoires in COVID-19. Generated by immunoSEQ multiplex PCR, the TCRdb table keeps only in-frame clones and is missing some. The sample yields about 100,000 clones, 80% seen once. Material: peripheral blood. These TCRs come from a woman in her 70s with acute or convalescent COVID-19.

The chain employs TRBV10-3 and TRBJ2-7; 11 positions match TRBD1. The junction had 10 bases not matched to a gene; V was cut back by 6 bases and J by 6 bases. The germline V gene encodes CDR1 ENHRY and CDR2 SYGVKD. This CDR3 has 15 amino acids. For the CDR3, the DNA is TGTGCCATCAGCCTCGAGGACAGGGGGCGAGGCGAGCAGTACTTC. It is translated as CAISLEDRGRGEQYF.

This clone is a singleton in its sample. The V gene is TRBV21-1, the J gene TRBJ1-3; the table gives TRBD1 as D, unverified against the DNA. TRBV21-1 is marked as a pseudogene. The CDR3 runs 14 residues. The CDR3 nucleotides read TGTGCCAGCAGCAAACAGGGATGCGGAAACACCATATATTTT. Translated: CASSKQGCGNTIYF.

About this clone itself: Sequence at one end of the junction differs from germline and may be a read error. The chain carries TRBV4-2 and TRBJ2-3; 15 bases line up with TRBD2. The CDR3 contains 14 residues. Germline V gene lookup returns CDR1 LGHNA and CDR2 YNFKEQ. In DNA, the CDR3 is TGTGCCAGCAGCCTCGGGACTAGCGGGGGGCTTCCGCATTTT. Its protein product is CASSLGTSGGLPHF.

V and J are TRBV7-3 and TRBJ2-3, with unresolved D. This CDR3 has 14 amino acids. Germline values: CDR1 SGHTA, CDR2 FQGTGA. V gave up 3 bases and J gave up 2 bases, with 9 bases separating them. CDR3 DNA: TGTGCCAGCAGCTTTTCGCCTAACACAGATACGCAGTATTTT. Amino acids: CASSFSPNTDTQYF.

The J gene is TRBJ1-1, the V gene TRBV2; D remains ambiguous. In germline, CDR1 is SNHLY, CDR2 FYNNEI. Trimming left V 4 bases short and J 5 bases short, with 5 bases between. There are 11 residues in the CDR3. The CDR3 DNA reads TGTGCCAGCAGTGGAGGGACTGAAGCTTTCTTT. Amino acids: CASSGGTEAFF.

This clone was recorded a few times. The V call is TRBV2, the J call TRBJ1-5; 7 positions match TRBD1. This CDR3 is 14 amino acids long. Germline lookup yields CDR1 SNHLY and CDR2 FYNNEI. Germline trimming cut 6 bases from V and 4 bases from J; bases unmatched to any gene: 6. The CDR3 DNA reads as TGTGCCAGCAGCGACGGACAGGCAAATCAGCCCCAGCATTTT. Amino acid sequence: CASSDGQANQPQHF.

The J gene is TRBJ1-1, the V gene TRBV10-3; the match to TRBD1 covers 7 bases. This CDR3 spans 15 amino acids. The ends lost 6 bases at V and 4 bases at J; junction bases unmatched: 11. The germline V gene has CDR1 ENHRY and CDR2 SYGVKD. CDR3 in DNA: TGTGCCATCAGCCCACGACAGGGACCGGGCACTGAAGCTTTCTTT. Its protein product is CAISPRQGPGTEAFF.